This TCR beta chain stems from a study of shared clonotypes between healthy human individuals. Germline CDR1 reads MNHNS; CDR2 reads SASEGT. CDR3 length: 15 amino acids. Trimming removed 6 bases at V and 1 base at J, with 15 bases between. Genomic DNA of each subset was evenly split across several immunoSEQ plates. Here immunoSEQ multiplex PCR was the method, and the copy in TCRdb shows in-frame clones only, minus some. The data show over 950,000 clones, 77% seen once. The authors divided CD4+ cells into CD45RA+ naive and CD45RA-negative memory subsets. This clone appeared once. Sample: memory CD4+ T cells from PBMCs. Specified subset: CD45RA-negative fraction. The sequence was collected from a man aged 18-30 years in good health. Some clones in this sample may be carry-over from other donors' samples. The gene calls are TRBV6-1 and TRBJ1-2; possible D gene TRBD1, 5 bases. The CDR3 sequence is CASSQRGDLNYGYTF. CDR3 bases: TGTGCCAGCAGCCAACGTGGGGACCTTAACTATGGCTACACCTTC.